The rows below give T cell receptor beta chains drawn from one sample of a study of human T cells and chemical hapten exposure. TCRdb recomputed calls from the RACE reads with MiXCR, one row per CDR3 protein. Among 350,000 or so distinct CDR3 sequences listed, roughly 6.9% were seen once. The specimen was whole blood, collected in connection with sensitization to the hapten diphenylcyclopropenone (DPC). The receptors derive from a woman under 30 with alopecia areata. Some clones in this sample may be carry-over from other donors' samples. Both conserved end residues are part of each CDR3. Fields, in order: V gene, D gene, J gene, clone size, CDR3 protein, CDR3 DNA. The D gene is left open where the match is weak. The size of a clone is reported for some rows only, either as once, few or many, or as a class for expanded clones.

TRBV28	TRBD1	TRBJ1-1	.	CASSPGQGRDTEAFF	TGTGCCAGCAGTCCCGGACAGGGGCGGGACACTGAAGCTTTCTTT
TRBV27	TRBD1	TRBJ1-2	.	CASSVQGFNGYTF	TGTGCCAGCAGTGTACAGGGGTTTAATGGCTACACCTTC
TRBV27	.	TRBJ2-3	few	CASSLFHGTDTQYF	TGTGCCAGCAGTTTATTTCACGGCACAGATACGCAGTATTTT
TRBV12-3/TRBV12-4	.	TRBJ1-1	.	CASSLAGTLRAFF	TGTGCCAGCAGTTTAGCTGGGACACTCCGGGCTTTCTTT
TRBV15	TRBD1	TRBJ2-1	few	CATSPDRGVRNEQFF	TGTGCCACCAGCCCAGACAGGGGGGTACGAAATGAGCAGTTCTTC
TRBV7-9	TRBD1	TRBJ2-1	few	CASSATGGRYNEQFF	TGTGCCAGCAGCGCGACAGGGGGCAGGTACAATGAGCAGTTCTTC
TRBV7-8	.	TRBJ2-6	.	CASIGGAGANVLTF	TGTGCCAGCATTGGGGGCGCTGGGGCCAACGTCCTGACTTTC
TRBV12-3/TRBV12-4	TRBD1	TRBJ1-2	.	CASRGTGSNYGYTF	TGTGCCAGCAGGGGGACAGGGAGTAACTATGGCTACACCTTC
TRBV7-2	TRBD2	TRBJ2-3	.	CASLKAGGTDTQYF	TGTGCCAGCCTGAAAGCGGGGGGCACAGATACGCAGTATTTT
TRBV6-5	.	TRBJ1-1	few	CASRALQGVLTTEAFF	TGTGCCAGCAGGGCCTTACAGGGAGTCCTTACTACAGAAGCTTTCTTT
TRBV7-2	.	TRBJ2-3	many	CASSLVGQPTDTQYF	TGTGCCAGCAGCTTAGTGGGTCAGCCCACAGATACGCAGTATTTT
TRBV3-1	TRBD2	TRBJ2-5	few	CASSPFGLGETQYF	TGTGCCAGCAGCCCCTTCGGACTAGGAGAGACCCAGTACTTC
TRBV24-1	.	TRBJ2-1	.	CATSETRGYEQFF	TGTGCCACCAGTGAAACTAGAGGGTATGAGCAGTTCTTC
TRBV6-2/TRBV6-3	TRBD2	TRBJ2-7	many	CASSWTSGGPSDEQYF	TGTGCCAGCAGCTGGACTAGCGGGGGCCCTTCCGACGAGCAGTACTTC